Below are 30 T cell receptor beta chains sequenced from a single sample in a study of blood T cell repertoires in COVID-19. Assay used: immunoSEQ multiplex PCR; TCRdb lists only in-frame clones, some missing. The table records 220,000 or so clones, nearly 90% of them present only once. The sample taken for sequencing was PBMCs or T cells enriched from blood (not recorded which). Receptors were obtained from a man in his thirties or forties who had been exposed to COVID-19.

This clone was observed a few times. The J gene is TRBJ1-3, the V gene TRBV7-2, with D hard to call. Trimming took off 5 bases at V and 1 base at J, with 9 bases between the two ends. The CDR3 has 14 amino acids. Germline V CDR1 and CDR2: SGHTA, FQGNSA. The CDR3 loop reads CASSPRISGNTIYF. CDR3 in DNA: TGTGCCAGCAGCCCCAGGATTTCTGGAAACACCATATATTTT.

The chain is built from TRBV11-3 and TRBJ1-1; D is unclear. Germline values: CDR1 SGHNT, CDR2 YENEEA. The CDR3 is 11 residues long. Trimming took 5 bases from V and 8 from J, leaving 9 bases between them. The CDR3 region has the DNA TGTGCCAGCAGCCCCCGAGGAGAAGCTTTCTTT. Protein sequence: CASSPRGEAFF.

The chain couples TRBV6-5 to TRBJ2-3; 7 nucleotides line up with TRBD2. The junction had 5 bases not matched to a gene; V was cut back by 6 bases and J by 2 bases. The CDR3 loop spans 14 amino acids. The germline gives CDR1 MNHEY, CDR2 SVGAGI. Written as DNA, the CDR3 is TGTGCCAGCAGACGAGCGGGGCCCACAGATACGCAGTATTTT. Protein product: CASRRAGPTDTQYF.

The chain joins TRBV30 to TRBJ1-2; 8 bases match TRBD1. The CDR3 runs 16 residues. The junction had 17 bases not matched to a gene; V was cut back by 6 bases and J by 5 bases. The germline V gene encodes CDR1 GTSNPN and CDR2 SVGIG (reference sequence). CDR3 nucleotide sequence: TGTGCCTGTAGGACCTCAAACTGGGACAGGCGGTATGGCTACACCTTC. This sequence encodes CACRTSNWDRRYGYTF.

This clone is a singleton in its sample. The chain carries TRBV6-2 or TRBV6-3 and TRBJ1-6; D is uncertain. Germline CDR1 is MNHEY and CDR2 is SVGEGT. This CDR3 is built from 12 residues. Trimming removed 6 bases at V and 13 bases at J, with 13 bases between. The CDR3 here is CASSPSLSPLHF. The CDR3 coding sequence is TGTGCCAGCAGCCCCTCCTTATCGCCCCTCCACTTT.

The genes are TRBV7-3 and TRBJ1-6; 7 nucleotides match TRBD1. Trimming cost V 0 bases and J 4 bases; bases outside gene matches: 0. CDR1 and CDR2 from the germline V gene are SGHTA and FQGTGA. The CDR3 is 15 amino acids. The CDR3 DNA reads TGTGCCAGCAGCTTAACGGGACAGTATAATTCACCCCTCCACTTT. Its translation is CASSLTGQYNSPLHF.

The chain recombines TRBV4-1 with TRBJ1-5; the D is unclear. V was shortened by 0 bases and J by 9 bases, with 12 bases between the two germline ends. Germline CDR1 and CDR2: MGHRA and YSYEKL. The CDR3 is 14 residues long. The CDR3 reads CASSQEGVWRPQHF. CDR3 sequence (DNA): TGCGCCAGCAGCCAAGAAGGCGTCTGGAGGCCCCAGCATTTT.

The CDR3 spells CASSYTGFNSPLHF. As DNA, the CDR3 is TGTGCCAGCAGCTATACAGGGTTTAATTCACCCCTCCACTTT. V usage is TRBV6-5 and J usage is TRBJ1-6; perhaps TRBD1 as D (6 bases). This CDR3 has 14 amino acids. V gave up 6 bases and J gave up 6 bases, with 12 bases separating them. Germline V CDR1 and CDR2: MNHEY, SVGAGI.

This clone came up once. The V gene is TRBV12-3 or TRBV12-4, the J gene TRBJ1-6, with TRBD1 as a possible D gene (5 bases). Trimming took off 7 bases at V and 6 bases at J, with 10 bases between the two ends. CDR3 size: 13 residues. CDR3 DNA sequence: TGTGCCAGCAATCTGGGGGGTAATTCACCCCTCCACTTT. As protein: CASNLGGNSPLHF.

This clone was recorded once. The chain has TRBV5-1 and TRBJ2-2; 8 bases map to TRBD1. This CDR3 spans 17 amino acids. The germline V gene encodes CDR1 SGHRS and CDR2 YFSETQ. The junction had 10 bases not matched to a gene; V was cut back by 5 bases and J by 1 base. The CDR3 coding sequence is TGCGCCAGCAGGGCAGGGGGCCGAGTTTTGAACACCGGGGAGCTGTTTTTT. It yields the protein CASRAGGRVLNTGELFF.

The chain has TRBV4-3 and TRBJ2-7; no firm D call. The CDR3 is 18 residues long. Trimming stripped 4 bases from V and 3 bases from J, with 25 bases between. Germline V gene sequence: CDR1 LGHNA, CDR2 YSLEER. The CDR3 DNA follows: TGCGCCAGCAGCCCTTCGACCCCCACAGAAGGCTCGGACTACGAGCAGTACTTC. Its translation is CASSPSTPTEGSDYEQYF.

The chain couples TRBV27 to TRBJ2-5; the D gene is possibly TRBD1 (6 bases). Germline CDR1 reads MNHEY; CDR2 reads SMNVEV (reference sequence). Trimming pared 3 bases from V and 5 bases from J, leaving 10 bases between. The CDR3 sequence is 13 residues long. The CDR3 here is CASSLSGVETQYF. Here the CDR3 DNA reads TGTGCCAGCAGTTTGTCAGGGGTTGAGACCCAGTACTTC.

The gene calls are TRBV5-1 and TRBJ1-4, with TRBD1 as a possible D gene (5 bases). The germline V gene encodes CDR1 SGHRS and CDR2 YFSETQ. This CDR3 contains 15 residues. V was cut by 4 bases and J by 6 bases, with 16 bases left in between. The CDR3 coding sequence is TGCGCCAGCAGCGCGGACATTTTGGCGGATGAAAAACTGTTTTTT. Translation gives CASSADILADEKLFF.

Many counts were recorded for this clone. This rearrangement joins TRBV6-2 or TRBV6-3 to TRBJ2-7; the match to TRBD1 covers 8 bases. The germline gives CDR1 MNHEY, CDR2 SVGEGT. This CDR3 is built from 14 residues. Trimming cost V 5 bases and J 3 bases; bases outside gene matches: 6. The CDR3 DNA is TGTGCCAGCAGTCCAGGGACAGGATACTACGAGCAGTACTTC. Translation: CASSPGTGYYEQYF.

This clone was observed many times. This chain joins TRBV2 and TRBJ1-1; D is perhaps TRBD1 (6 bases). Trimming removed 5 bases from V and 1 base from J, with 14 bases in between. CDR3 length: 15 residues. Germline CDR1 and CDR2: SNHLY and FYNNEI. The CDR3 bases are TGTGCCAGCAGTAAACTCGGACAGTCGAACACTGAAGCTTTCTTT. Its translation: CASSKLGQSNTEAFF. Complete variable domain (other parts from reference TRBV2 and TRBJ1-1): EPEVTQTPSHQVTQMGQEVILRCVPISNHLYFYWYRQILGQKVEFLVSFYNNEISEKSEIFDDQFSVERPDGSNFTLKIRSTKLEDSAMYFCASSKLGQSNTEAFFGQGTRLTVV.

This chain connects TRBV4-3 to TRBJ2-2, with D maybe TRBD2 (6 bases). Deletions cut 0 bases from V and 4 bases from J, with 15 bases between. This CDR3 has 17 residues. Germline V gene lookup returns CDR1 LGHNA and CDR2 YSLEER. CDR3 in amino acids: CASSQERGLSATGELFF. CDR3 bases: TGCGCCAGCAGCCAAGAAAGGGGACTCAGCGCCACCGGGGAGCTGTTTTTT.

This clone occurred once. CDR3 DNA sequence: TGTGCCAGCAGCCAAGACCGGGATACGCAGTATTTT. It codes for CASSQDRDTQYF. This chain links TRBV3-1 (or the pseudogene TRBV3-2) with TRBJ2-3; D is ambiguous. From germline, CDR1 is LGHDT and CDR2 YNNKEL (reference sequence). The CDR3 is 12 amino acids. V was shortened by 0 bases and J by 6 bases, with 4 bases between the two germline ends.

This clone was picked up one time. DNA of the CDR3: TGTGCCAGCAGCTTAGGGCAGGGGATCAATCAGCCCCAGCATTTT. This codes for CASSLGQGINQPQHF. The chain uses TRBV13 and TRBJ1-5; TRBD1 might be the D (6 bases). The CDR3 is made up of 15 amino acids. Germline V gene sequence: CDR1 PRHDT, CDR2 FYEKMQ (reference sequence). V lost 0 bases, J lost 3 bases, and 9 bases lay in between.

This clone was recorded only once. J is TRBJ2-7 and V is TRBV7-2, with a weak D call TRBD1 (6 bases). The CDR3 length is 13 residues. CDR1 SGHTA and CDR2 FQGNSA come from the germline V gene. Trimming took 1 base from V and 6 from J, leaving 10 bases between them. The chain's CDR3 is CASSLVGGGEQYF. The CDR3 DNA sequence: TGTGCCAGCAGCTTAGTAGGGGGTGGCGAGCAGTACTTC.

The chain employs TRBV24-1 and TRBJ2-1; the D gene is possibly TRBD1 (5 bases). The CDR3 length is 16 residues. CDR1 and CDR2 (germline): KGHDR, SFDVKD. Trimming removed 7 bases from V and 4 bases from J, with 19 bases in between. For the CDR3, the DNA is TGTGCCACCAGGGGGCGGTTTTACAGTAAATACAATGAGCAGTTCTTC. This sequence encodes CATRGRFYSKYNEQFF.

J is TRBJ1-5 and V is TRBV10-1, with unresolved D. Trimming shortened V by 6 bases and J by 0 bases, and 15 bases separated the two germline ends. The CDR3 covers 16 residues. In germline, CDR1 is WNHNN, CDR2 SYGVQD (reference sequence). The CDR3 nucleotides are TGCGCCAGCAGAGCCTACCCGATCCCTAGCAATCAGCCCCAGCATTTT. Amino acid sequence: CASRAYPIPSNQPQHF.

J is TRBJ2-1 and V is TRBV11-2; D perhaps matches TRBD2 (7 bases). The germline CDR1 and CDR2 sequences are SGHAT and FQNNGV. Trimming pared 5 bases from V and 15 bases from J, leaving 26 bases between. This CDR3 comprises 15 residues. CDR3 amino acids: CASSAAEGGGQYLFF. For the CDR3, the DNA is TGTGCCAGCAGCGCAGCAGAGGGCGGGGGCCAATATCTGTTCTTC.

This chain links TRBV6-5 with TRBJ1-2; D is perhaps TRBD1 (5 bases). The CDR3 contains 15 residues. The germline V and J ends were trimmed by 2 bases and 5 bases, with 15 bases remaining between them. Looked up from germline, CDR1 is MNHEY and CDR2 is SVGAGI. CDR3 protein: CASSYDGRADYGYTF. The CDR3 nucleotides read TGTGCCAGCAGTTACGATGGCAGGGCCGATTATGGCTACACCTTC.

The genes are TRBV5-1 and TRBJ1-3; the D is unclear. This CDR3 has 14 residues. From germline, CDR1 is SGHRS and CDR2 YFSETQ. Trimming removed 5 bases at V and 0 bases at J, with 9 bases between. The chain's CDR3 is CASRVESSGNTIYF. CDR3 in DNA: TGCGCCAGCAGAGTTGAGAGCTCTGGAAACACCATATATTTT.

The chain joins TRBV4-3 to TRBJ1-2; D gene unclear. V was pared by 0 bases and J by 4 bases, with 15 bases between. This CDR3 contains 16 residues. Germline V gene data show CDR1 as LGHNA and CDR2 as YSLEER. CDR3 residues: CASSQDATDNFYGYTF. The CDR3 nucleotides read TGCGCCAGCAGCCAAGACGCCACAGATAACTTCTATGGCTACACCTTC.

This chain uses TRBV5-6 with TRBJ2-3; 7 bases match TRBD1. CDR1 SGHDT and CDR2 YYEEEE come from the germline V gene. The trim removed 0 bases at V and 3 bases at J, leaving 7 bases unmatched. The CDR3 sequence is 16 residues long. The CDR3: CASSLVGRGQTDTQYF. CDR3 in DNA: TGTGCCAGCAGCTTGGTAGGACGGGGACAGACAGATACGCAGTATTTT.

V is TRBV5-8 and J is TRBJ2-2; D is unresolved. V lost 0 bases, J lost 6 bases, and 3 bases lay in between. Germline CDR1 is SGHTS and CDR2 is YDEGEE. The CDR3 length is 12 residues. CDR3 amino acids: CASSLVAGELFF. CDR3 sequence (DNA): TGTGCCAGCAGCTTGGTCGCCGGGGAGCTGTTTTTT.

The chain couples TRBV3-1 (or the pseudogene TRBV3-2) to TRBJ2-3; no firm D call. V was trimmed by 1 base and J by 10 bases, leaving 6 bases between them. The CDR3 covers 11 residues. Germline V gene lookup returns CDR1 LGHDT and CDR2 YNNKEL (reference sequence). In nucleotides, the CDR3 is TGTGCCAGCAGCCAAGCCTCGGCGCAGTATTTT. This codes for CASSQASAQYF.

V usage is TRBV5-1 and J usage is TRBJ2-6; tentatively, D is TRBD1 (5 bases). V was cut by 4 bases and J by 1 base, with 6 bases left in between. Germline V gives CDR1 SGHRS, CDR2 YFSETQ. The CDR3 is 14 amino acids. CDR3 DNA sequence: TGCGCCAGCAGCCCAGGGTCTGGGGCCAACGTCCTGACTTTC. It translates to CASSPGSGANVLTF.

CDR3 region: CASSRGSGNYGYTF. As DNA, the CDR3 is TGTGCCAGTAGTCGCGGTTCGGGGAACTATGGCTACACCTTC. The chain uses TRBV19 and TRBJ1-2; D is unclear. CDR3 size: 14 residues. Trimming removed 5 bases from V and 2 bases from J, with 12 bases in between. CDR1 LNHDA and CDR2 SQIVND come from the germline V gene (reference sequence).